The TCR beta chain under discussion was sequenced for a study of blood T cell repertoires in COVID-19. Study-level background: Some COVID-19 samples were acute and others convalescent; all came from the United States, Italy and Spain. PBMCs, B-cell-depleted T cells, or T cells were the source of the cDNA or gDNA that made up the material.

In the authors' methods: By means of reference gene primer amplification, nucleated cell counts were estimated. Produced via immunoSEQ multiplex PCR; TCRdb's table is partial and in-frame only. Clone size and V and J calls were adopted from that table, with D and trimming inferred from the DNA. The sample contains roughly 260,000 clones, approximately 90% of which appear only once. V was pared by 2 bases and J by 3 bases, with 6 bases of the junction left unmatched. CDR1 is PRHDT, CDR2 FYEKMQ, per germline (reference sequence). The CDR3 is 15 amino acids. The genes are TRBV13 and TRBJ1-1, with 7 bases matching TRBD1. Sequencing input: peripheral blood. The TCR sequence derives from a woman aged 45-65 years who had recovered from COVID-19. CDR3 protein: CASSLKGTAHTEAFF. DNA for the CDR3: TGTGCCAGCAGCTTAAAGGGGACAGCCCACACTGAAGCTTTCTTT.